These T cell receptor beta chains were read from a single sample in a study of blood T cell repertoires in COVID-19. This table comes from immunoSEQ multiplex PCR, and its TCRdb copy is limited to in-frame clones, with some not included. The sample lists under 250,000 clones, around nine tenths occurring once. Sequenced material: PBMCs or T cells enriched from blood (not recorded which). The source of these receptors is a woman in her forties who had been exposed to COVID-19. Both conserved end residues are part of each CDR3. A D gene is named only where the DNA matches it firmly. Clone size appears in some rows only: once, few, many, or a class for an expanded clone.

D gene,clone size,V gene,J gene,CDR3 DNA,CDR3 protein
NA,NA,TRBV6-2/TRBV6-3,TRBJ2-1,TGTGCCAGCAGTTCCCCGGTAGCCAGCTCCTACAATGAGCAGTTCTTC,CASSSPVASSYNEQFF
TRBD1,NA,TRBV28,TRBJ1-2,TGTGCCAGCAGTTCAACAGGGGGCTATGGCTACACCTTC,CASSSTGGYGYTF
TRBD1,NA,TRBV6-2/TRBV6-3,TRBJ1-2,TGTGCCAGCAGCACTTCGGGACAGTATGGCTACACCTTC,CASSTSGQYGYTF
TRBD1,NA,TRBV28,TRBJ2-5,TGTGCCAGCAGTTCGTGGGACAGGGGGCAAGAGACCCAGTACTTC,CASSSWDRGQETQYF
NA,NA,TRBV5-4,TRBJ2-5,TGTGCCAGCAGCTTGGCAGGGGACCCTCAAGAGACCCAGTACTTC,CASSLAGDPQETQYF
NA,NA,TRBV4-1,TRBJ2-5,TGCGCCAGCAGCCCCATTTGGAGGGGCGACAGGGCGGAGACCCAGTACTTC,CASSPIWRGDRAETQYF
TRBD1,NA,TRBV7-3,TRBJ2-3,TGTGCCAGCAGCGCCAGACAGGGGGCTGAAGATACGCAGTATTTT,CASSARQGAEDTQYF
NA,NA,TRBV7-9,TRBJ1-4,TGTGCCAGCAGCCCAGCGGGGTCCCCGAATGAAAAACTGTTTTTT,CASSPAGSPNEKLFF
TRBD1,NA,TRBV7-3,TRBJ1-2,TGTGCCAGCAGCTTCTACAGGGGTTCTGGCTACACCTTC,CASSFYRGSGYTF
TRBD1,NA,TRBV5-4,TRBJ2-2,TGTGCCAGCAGCTTGGACAGGGGGGATACCGGGGAGCTGTTTTTT,CASSLDRGDTGELFF
NA,NA,TRBV19,TRBJ2-7,TGTGCCAGTAGTTCTTCAGGGGACGACGAGCAGTACTTC,CASSSSGDDEQYF
TRBD2,NA,TRBV18,TRBJ2-7,TGTGCCAGCTCACCATCCAGCGGGGGGTCCTACGAGCAGTACTTC,CASSPSSGGSYEQYF
NA,NA,TRBV19,TRBJ1-1,TGTGCCAGTAGTACGGGATCACGGCAGGGAGGTACTGAAGCTTTCTTT,CASSTGSRQGGTEAFF
NA,NA,TRBV6-5,TRBJ1-3,TGTGCCAGCAGGGGAGATGGAAACACCATATATTTT,CASRGDGNTIYF
TRBD1,NA,TRBV6-5,TRBJ2-2,TGTGCCAGCAGTTACTCGGAGGGGACAGGGGTCGGGGAGCTGTTTTTT,CASSYSEGTGVGELFF
NA,NA,TRBV19,TRBJ1-1,TGTGCCAGTAGTAAGATGGGGCCAACTGAAGCTTTCTTT,CASSKMGPTEAFF
TRBD2,NA,TRBV4-1,TRBJ2-5,TGCGCCAGCAGCCAATCCCTGACTAGCGTTGAGACCCAGTACTTC,CASSQSLTSVETQYF
NA,NA,TRBV19,TRBJ1-4,TGTGCCAGTAGTACGCAGGGGTTGACTAATGAAAAACTGTTTTTT,CASSTQGLTNEKLFF
TRBD2,NA,TRBV2,TRBJ2-1,TGTGCCACGCTAGCGGGGGGGGTGGATGAGCAGTTCTTC,CATLAGGVDEQFF
NA,many,TRBV7-2,TRBJ1-1,TGTGCCAGCAGCTTAGTTCAGGGAGGGAGAGCTTTCTTT,CASSLVQGGRAFF
TRBD1,NA,TRBV30,TRBJ2-2,TGTGCCTGGAGCCCAAGGGGGGACAGGGGCACCGGGGAGCTGTTTTTT,CAWSPRGDRGTGELFF
NA,NA,TRBV4-1,TRBJ1-5,TGCGCCAGCAGCCAAGAAGGCAGGGTTGGCAATCAGCCCCAGCATTTT,CASSQEGRVGNQPQHF
NA,NA,TRBV7-3,TRBJ2-2,TGTGCCAGCAGCTTATCCGGGTTGGGCGGGGAGCTGTTTTTT,CASSLSGLGGELFF
TRBD1,NA,TRBV19,TRBJ2-3,TGTGCCAGCGCCGACAGGGGGGGAGATACGCAGTATTTT,CASADRGGDTQYF
NA,NA,TRBV15,TRBJ2-7,TGTGCCACCAGCAGATCCCAGGGCGAATTAGCCTACGAGCAGTACTTC,CATSRSQGELAYEQYF
NA,NA,TRBV30,TRBJ1-2,TGTGCCTGGAGTGACAGGGCCGGGGGCTACACCTTC,CAWSDRAGGYTF
TRBD2,NA,TRBV7-2,TRBJ2-7,TGTGCCAGCAGCTTAGCCGGCGGGGGGAGGGAGCAGTACTTC,CASSLAGGGREQYF
NA,once,TRBV3-1/TRBV3-2,TRBJ2-5,TGTGCCAGCAGCCAAGTAACCCAACAAGGGAGGTACCAAGAGACCCAGTACTTC,CASSQVTQQGRYQETQYF
NA,few,TRBV5-4,TRBJ2-3,TGTGCCAGCAGTCCAAACAGGGTAATCACAGATACGCAGTATTTT,CASSPNRVITDTQYF
NA,NA,TRBV12-5,TRBJ2-2,TGTGCTAGTGGTTTGGTACCCGGAGGAAACACCGGGGAGCTGTTTTTT,CASGLVPGGNTGELFF
NA,NA,TRBV5-1,TRBJ2-2,TGTGCCAGCAGCTACCCCGGGACAAACACCGGGGAGCTGTTTTTT,CASSYPGTNTGELFF
TRBD1,NA,TRBV7-8,TRBJ1-4,TGTGCCAGCAGTACCGGGACAGGGAATGAAAAACTGTTTTTT,CASSTGTGNEKLFF
TRBD2,once,TRBV30,TRBJ2-5,TGTGCCTGGAAGTTAGCGGGAGGGCCGTCGGAGTACTTC,CAWKLAGGPSEYF
NA,NA,TRBV6-6,TRBJ1-3,TGTGCCAGCAGTTCCCTCGCAGGGACAAGAAACACCATATATTTT,CASSSLAGTRNTIYF
NA,NA,TRBV19,TRBJ1-2,TGTGCCAGTTCGGGCGGAGGGATGAGCTATGGCTACACCTTC,CASSGGGMSYGYTF
NA,NA,TRBV3-1/TRBV3-2,TRBJ2-5,TGTGCCAGCAGCCGTTCACCCGAGGGAGAGACCCAGTACTTC,CASSRSPEGETQYF
TRBD2,NA,TRBV5-4,TRBJ2-3,TGTGCCAGCAGCTTCCGCGGGGGGGAGGATACGCAGTATTTT,CASSFRGGEDTQYF
TRBD1,NA,TRBV7-2,TRBJ1-3,TGTGCCAGCAGCCTGGGACAGGGGGCTTTCTCTGGAAACACCATATATTTT,CASSLGQGAFSGNTIYF
NA,NA,TRBV19,TRBJ1-2,TGTGCCAGTAGTACGACAGGTTTAAAGAGTTCAGAATGGTTTAACTATGGCTACACCTTC,CASSTTGLKSSEWFNYGYTF
NA,NA,TRBV5-1,TRBJ1-1,TGTGCCAGCAGTCATGGGGAGTTAACTGAAGCTTTCTTT,CASSHGELTEAFF
NA,NA,TRBV20-1,TRBJ2-1,TGCAGTGCTAGTTGGCTAGATGAGCAGTTCTTC,CSASWLDEQFF
NA,NA,TRBV5-1,TRBJ2-1,TGCGCCAGCAGCTTACAGGGCAATGAGCAGTTCTTC,CASSLQGNEQFF
TRBD1,NA,TRBV6-5,TRBJ1-3,TGTGCCGGGTCGGGACAGTACTCTGGAAACACCATATATTTT,CAGSGQYSGNTIYF
NA,NA,TRBV6-2/TRBV6-3,TRBJ1-2,TGTGCCAGCAGTCCCGGGAGGCGCCTTAACTATGGCTACACCTTC,CASSPGRRLNYGYTF
NA,NA,TRBV21-1,TRBJ1-5,TGTGCCAGTAGAAAGGGAGTTCAGCCCCAGCATTTT,CASRKGVQPQHF
NA,NA,TRBV3-1/TRBV3-2,TRBJ1-1,TGTGCCAGCAGCCGATTGGGGGGGGACACTGAAGCTTTCTTT,CASSRLGGDTEAFF
NA,NA,TRBV18,TRBJ1-2,TGTGCCAGCTCACCACCGAATTCAGCAGGCTACTATGGCTACACCTTC,CASSPPNSAGYYGYTF
TRBD1,once,TRBV7-2,TRBJ1-1,TGTGCCAGCAGCTCAAATCGACAGGGCTCAGCTTTCTTT,CASSSNRQGSAFF
NA,NA,TRBV6-5,TRBJ2-7,TGTGCCACTGTTGCCACCTACTCCTACGAGCAGTACTTC,CATVATYSYEQYF
TRBD2,NA,TRBV29-1,TRBJ2-3,TGCAGCGTTGTCACTAGCGGGCCTAGCACAGATACGCAGTATTTT,CSVVTSGPSTDTQYF
NA,NA,TRBV29-1,TRBJ2-7,TGCAGCGTTGTAGTGGTCACTACCTACGAGCAGTACTTC,CSVVVVTTYEQYF
TRBD1,once,TRBV27,TRBJ1-5,TGTGCCAGCAGGGGGACAGCTTATAGCAATCAGCCCCAGCATTTT,CASRGTAYSNQPQHF
NA,NA,TRBV7-9,TRBJ1-5,TGTGCCAGCAGCTTATATCAGGGCGTCGGCAATCAGCCCCAGCATTTT,CASSLYQGVGNQPQHF